What follows are 16 T cell receptor beta chains derived from one specimen sequenced in a study of blood T cell repertoires in COVID-19. Sequenced by immunoSEQ multiplex PCR; TCRdb stores in-frame clones only, minus some. The table records under 250,000 clones, about three quarters of them present only once. The sequenced material came from peripheral blood. These receptors were collected from a woman aged 70-85 years with acute or convalescent COVID-19.

The gene calls are TRBV7-2 and TRBJ1-2; 8 positions match TRBD1. V was pared by 2 bases and J by 7 bases, with 6 bases of the junction left unmatched. This CDR3 is 14 amino acids long. Germline assignment: CDR1 SGHTA and CDR2 FQGNSA. This CDR3 is CASSLTRTGTGYTF. Written as DNA, the CDR3 is TGTGCCAGCAGCTTAACCCGGACAGGGACTGGCTACACCTTC.

V is TRBV28 and J is TRBJ1-6; TRBD1 agrees at 7 bases. V dropped 6 bases and J dropped 9; count of bases not matched to a gene: 14. The CDR3 is made up of 16 amino acids. Germline CDR1 is MDHEN and CDR2 is SYDVKM. The CDR3 DNA is TGTGCCAGCAGACCTGGGACAGAGGGTATGGGTTCACCCCTCCACTTT. Translating gives CASRPGTEGMGSPLHF.

The chain uses TRBV10-3 and TRBJ2-7; D is possibly TRBD2 (5 bases). The V gene lost 10 bases and the J gene lost 2 bases, with 15 bases spanning the gap. CDR3 length equals 13 residues. From germline, CDR1 is ENHRY and CDR2 SYGVKD. The CDR3 DNA sequence: TGTGCCACTATGAGGTCGGGGACCTACGAGCAGTACTTC. This sequence encodes CATMRSGTYEQYF.

V usage is TRBV7-2 and J usage is TRBJ2-1, with D unresolved. CDR1 SGHTA and CDR2 FQGNSA come from the germline V gene. Trimming left V 5 bases short and J 4 bases short, with 12 bases between. The CDR3 totals 14 residues. Here the CDR3 DNA reads TGTGCCAGCAGCCTTTCGCGGTTGTACAATGAGCAGTTCTTC. Protein: CASSLSRLYNEQFF.

The chain combines TRBV24-1 with TRBJ2-2; TRBD1 matches at 8 bases. The V gene's germline CDR1 is KGHDR and CDR2 SFDVKD. The CDR3 covers 16 residues. V lost 5 bases to trimming and J lost 7 bases; unmatched junction nucleotides: 11. The CDR3 here is CATSAGDRRGIGELFF. The CDR3 DNA is TGTGCCACCAGTGCCGGGGACAGGAGAGGGATCGGGGAGCTGTTTTTT.

The V call is TRBV5-5, the J call TRBJ1-1; D might be TRBD1 (6 bases). V lost 6 bases and J lost 5, with 23 bases in between. This CDR3 is 16 amino acids long. Germline V gene lookup returns CDR1 SGHKS and CDR2 YYEKEE (reference sequence). The CDR3 sequence is CASTPLRGGPETEAFF. The CDR3 nucleotides read TGTGCCAGCACCCCCCTCCGCGGGGGCCCGGAGACTGAAGCTTTCTTT.

The chain uses TRBV11-3 and TRBJ1-1; the match to TRBD1 covers 7 bases. CDR3 size: 14 residues. The V and J ends lost 5 bases and 1 base, in that order; junction bases with no gene match: 4. Germline-derived CDR1 and CDR2 are SGHNT and YENEEA. CDR3 nucleotides: TGTGCCAGCAGCCGGGACAGTTCGAACACTGAAGCTTTCTTT. It codes for CASSRDSSNTEAFF.

This clone was recorded a few times. The V gene is TRBV7-2, the J gene TRBJ1-5, with a tentative D call TRBD1 (5 bases). CDR1 and CDR2 from the germline V gene are SGHTA and FQGNSA. The CDR3 has 15 residues. Trimming took off 5 bases at V and 7 bases at J, with 18 bases between the two ends. The CDR3 loop is CASSQRPGPAQPQHF. CDR3 in DNA: TGTGCCAGCAGCCAACGCCCAGGGCCAGCGCAGCCCCAGCATTTT.

The chain couples TRBV13 to TRBJ2-5; 8 bases are a match to TRBD2. Germline V lookup: CDR1 PRHDT, CDR2 FYEKMQ (reference sequence). The J segment lost 3 bases and the V segment lost 4 bases, leaving 4 bases of the junction unmatched. The CDR3 has 14 amino acids. The CDR3 sequence is CASSSSRGEETQYF. Written as DNA, the CDR3 is TGTGCCAGCAGCTCCTCGCGGGGGGAAGAGACCCAGTACTTC.

V and J are TRBV21-1 and TRBJ1-3; the D call TRBD1 from the table was never checked on the DNA. TRBV21-1 counts as a pseudogene. The CDR3 spans 19 residues. The CDR3 reads CASTIITGTDSPSGNTIYF. The CDR3 region has the DNA TGTGCCAGCACCATAATTACCGGGACAGATAGTCCCTCTGGAAACACCATATATTTT.

This chain joins TRBV5-6 and TRBJ2-3; D not certain. The CDR3 is made up of 14 amino acids. V lost 4 bases and J lost 4, with 13 bases in between. CDR1 and CDR2 from the germline V gene are SGHDT and YYEEEE. The CDR3 region is CASSESRGSDTQYF. In DNA, the CDR3 is TGTGCCAGCAGCGAGTCTAGAGGTTCAGATACGCAGTATTTT.

V gene TRBV6-6 combines with J gene TRBJ2-2; D uncertain. There are 14 residues in the CDR3. V was clipped by 8 bases and J by 1 base, with 11 bases between them. Germline CDR1 MNHNY, CDR2 SVGAGI (reference sequence). CDR3 bases: TGTGCCAGCGAAAACTTTCAGAACACCGGGGAGCTGTTTTTT. As protein: CASENFQNTGELFF.

The rearrangement links TRBV7-9 to TRBJ2-7, with 7 bases matching TRBD1. After removal of 5 bases from V and 6 bases from J, the junction contained 10 bases not matched to a gene. Germline CDR1 and CDR2: SEHNR and FQNEAQ (reference sequence). The CDR3 totals 14 residues. This chain's CDR3 is CASSPWDRPTEQYF. The CDR3 nucleotides read TGTGCCAGCAGCCCCTGGGACAGACCCACCGAGCAGTACTTC.

This chain uses TRBV13 with TRBJ2-5; D possibly corresponds to TRBD2 (6 bases). CDR1 and CDR2 from the germline V gene are PRHDT and FYEKMQ (reference sequence). This CDR3 region has 17 residues. V lost 5 bases to trimming and J lost 3 bases, with 22 bases between them. CDR3 sequence reads: CASSPPLLATGEETQYF. The CDR3 nucleotides read TGTGCCAGCAGCCCCCCCCTCTTAGCCACGGGAGAAGAGACCCAGTACTTC.

V gene TRBV5-1 combines with J gene TRBJ2-1, with 10 bases lining up with TRBD2. The CDR3 covers 16 residues. CDR1 is SGHRS and CDR2 is YFSETQ in the germline V gene. Trimming took 0 bases from V and 7 from J; bases not matched to a gene: 7. The CDR3 DNA reads TGCGCCAGCAGCTTGGGGGCTAGCGGGGGATTGAATGAGCAGTTCTTC. Protein: CASSLGASGGLNEQFF.

The V call is TRBV12-3 or TRBV12-4, the J call TRBJ2-1; tentative D call: TRBD1 (5 bases). V was cut by 3 bases and J by 10 bases, with 13 bases left in between. There are 13 residues in the CDR3. CDR3: CASSLGLLGEQFF. CDR3 coding DNA: TGTGCCAGCAGTTTGGGGCTGCTCGGCGAGCAGTTCTTC.